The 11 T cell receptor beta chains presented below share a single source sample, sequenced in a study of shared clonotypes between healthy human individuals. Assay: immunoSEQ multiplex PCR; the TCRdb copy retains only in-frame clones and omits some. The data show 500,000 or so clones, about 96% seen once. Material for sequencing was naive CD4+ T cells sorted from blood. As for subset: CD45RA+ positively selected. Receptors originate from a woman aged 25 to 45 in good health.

The CDR3 DNA follows: TGCGCCACCCGCCGGGGGGTCGAGGCCGGCGAGCAGTACTTC. It specifies CATRRGVEAGEQYF. J is TRBJ2-7 and V is TRBV5-1, with 7 bases identical to TRBD2. Looked up from germline, CDR1 is SGHRS and CDR2 is YFSETQ. Trimming removed 9 bases from V and 6 bases from J; junction bases left unmatched: 15. The CDR3 runs to 14 residues.

CDR3 sequence reads: CASSLHYLAGSYNEQFF. The DNA for the CDR3 is TGTGCCAGTAGTCTCCACTATCTAGCGGGCTCCTACAATGAGCAGTTCTTC. The V and J genes are TRBV19 and TRBJ2-1, with 8 bases lining up with TRBD2. Trimming at V came to 5 bases and at J to 0 bases, leaving 9 bases not matched to a gene. CDR3 size: 17 residues. The germline gives CDR1 LNHDA, CDR2 SQIVND (reference sequence).

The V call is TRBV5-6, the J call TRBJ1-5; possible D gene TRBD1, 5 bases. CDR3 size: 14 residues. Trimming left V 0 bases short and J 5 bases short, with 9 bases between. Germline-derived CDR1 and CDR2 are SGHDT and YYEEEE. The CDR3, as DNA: TGTGCCAGCAGCTTGGGAGGGGTGGATCAGCCCCAGCATTTT. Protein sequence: CASSLGGVDQPQHF.

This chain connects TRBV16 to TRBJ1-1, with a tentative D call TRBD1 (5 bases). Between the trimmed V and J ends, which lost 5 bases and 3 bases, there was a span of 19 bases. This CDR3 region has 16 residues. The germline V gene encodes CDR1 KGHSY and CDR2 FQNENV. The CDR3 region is CASSNHRGGGDTEAFF. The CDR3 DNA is TGTGCCAGCAGCAACCACCGGGGGGGAGGGGACACTGAAGCTTTCTTT.

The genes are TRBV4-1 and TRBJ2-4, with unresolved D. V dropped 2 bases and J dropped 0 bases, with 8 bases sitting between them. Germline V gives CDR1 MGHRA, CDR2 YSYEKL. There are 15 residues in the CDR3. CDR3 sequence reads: CASSQLGAAKNIQYF. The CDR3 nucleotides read TGCGCCAGCAGCCAACTGGGCGCAGCCAAAAACATTCAGTACTTC.

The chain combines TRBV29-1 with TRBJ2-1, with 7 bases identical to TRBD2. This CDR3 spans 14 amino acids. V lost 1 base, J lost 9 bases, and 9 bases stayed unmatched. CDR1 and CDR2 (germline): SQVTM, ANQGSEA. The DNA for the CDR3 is TGCAGCGTTGAAGTATCTGGCGGGAGATTTGAGCAGTTCTTC. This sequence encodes CSVEVSGGRFEQFF.

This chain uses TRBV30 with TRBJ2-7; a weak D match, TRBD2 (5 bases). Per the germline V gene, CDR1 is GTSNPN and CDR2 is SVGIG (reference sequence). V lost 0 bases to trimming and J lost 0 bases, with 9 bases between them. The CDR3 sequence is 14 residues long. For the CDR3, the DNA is TGTGCCTGGAGTGTCAGGAGCGGCTCCTACGAGCAGTACTTC. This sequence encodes CAWSVRSGSYEQYF.

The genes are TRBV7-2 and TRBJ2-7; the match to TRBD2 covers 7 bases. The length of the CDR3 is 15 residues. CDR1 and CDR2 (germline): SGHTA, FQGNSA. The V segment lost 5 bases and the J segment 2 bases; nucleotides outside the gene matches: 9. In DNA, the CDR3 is TGTGCCAGCAGCCCAGACTTCGCGGGAGCCTACGAGCAGTACTTC. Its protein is CASSPDFAGAYEQYF.

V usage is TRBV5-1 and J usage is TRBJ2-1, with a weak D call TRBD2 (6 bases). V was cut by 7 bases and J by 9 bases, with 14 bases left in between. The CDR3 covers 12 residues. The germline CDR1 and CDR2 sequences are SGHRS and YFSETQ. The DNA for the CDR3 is TGCGCCAGCGGAGCATTGGGGGGTGAGCAGTTCTTC. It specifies CASGALGGEQFF.

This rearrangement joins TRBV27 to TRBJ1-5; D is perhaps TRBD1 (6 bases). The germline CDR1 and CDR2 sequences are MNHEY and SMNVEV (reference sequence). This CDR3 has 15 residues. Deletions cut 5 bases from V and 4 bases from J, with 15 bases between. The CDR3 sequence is CASSVQGQRNQPQHF. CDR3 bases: TGTGCCAGCAGTGTACAGGGACAAAGAAATCAGCCCCAGCATTTT.

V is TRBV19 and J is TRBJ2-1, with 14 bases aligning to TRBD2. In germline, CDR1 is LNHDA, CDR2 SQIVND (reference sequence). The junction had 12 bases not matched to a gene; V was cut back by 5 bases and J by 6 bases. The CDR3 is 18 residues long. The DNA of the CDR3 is TGTGCCAGTAGTGGGACTAGCGGGGGAGCGGCGGCCGGCAATGAGCAGTTCTTC. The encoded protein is CASSGTSGGAAAGNEQFF.